The T cell receptor (beta chain) under discussion was sequenced for a study of blood T cell repertoires in COVID-19. Study summary: The analysed material was cDNA or gDNA that came from T cells, B-cell-depleted T cells, or PBMCs.

Deletions cut 0 bases from V and 6 bases from J, with 17 bases between. This CDR3 region has 16 residues. Germline V gene sequence: CDR1 LGHNA, CDR2 YSLEER. Researchers sorted participants into cohorts using their self-reported clinical history. Assay used: immunoSEQ multiplex PCR; TCRdb lists only in-frame clones, some missing. Altogether fewer than 500,000 clones are present, around 89% being singletons, with the ten largest covering over 0.9%. This receptor was identified in a woman aged 30 to 39 with acute COVID-19. This chain joins TRBV4-3 and TRBJ1-2; weak D call: TRBD1 (5 bases). The specimen sequenced was PBMCs or T cells enriched from blood (not recorded which). The CDR3 sequence: CASSQDSGVGGNGYTF. For the CDR3, the DNA is TGCGCCAGCAGCCAAGATTCGGGGGTAGGAGGCAATGGCTACACCTTC.